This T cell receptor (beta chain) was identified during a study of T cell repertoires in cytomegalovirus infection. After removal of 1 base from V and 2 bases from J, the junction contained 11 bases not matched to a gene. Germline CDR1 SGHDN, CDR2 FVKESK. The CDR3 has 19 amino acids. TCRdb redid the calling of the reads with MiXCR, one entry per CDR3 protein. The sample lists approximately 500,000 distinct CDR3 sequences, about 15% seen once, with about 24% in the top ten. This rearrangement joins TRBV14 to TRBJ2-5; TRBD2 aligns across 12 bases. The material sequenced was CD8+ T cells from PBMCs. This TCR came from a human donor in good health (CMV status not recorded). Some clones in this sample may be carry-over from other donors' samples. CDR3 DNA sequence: TGTGCCAGCAGCCAAGGGAAGGTGACTAGCGGGGGTTTACAAGAGACCCAGTACTTC. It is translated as CASSQGKVTSGGLQETQYF.